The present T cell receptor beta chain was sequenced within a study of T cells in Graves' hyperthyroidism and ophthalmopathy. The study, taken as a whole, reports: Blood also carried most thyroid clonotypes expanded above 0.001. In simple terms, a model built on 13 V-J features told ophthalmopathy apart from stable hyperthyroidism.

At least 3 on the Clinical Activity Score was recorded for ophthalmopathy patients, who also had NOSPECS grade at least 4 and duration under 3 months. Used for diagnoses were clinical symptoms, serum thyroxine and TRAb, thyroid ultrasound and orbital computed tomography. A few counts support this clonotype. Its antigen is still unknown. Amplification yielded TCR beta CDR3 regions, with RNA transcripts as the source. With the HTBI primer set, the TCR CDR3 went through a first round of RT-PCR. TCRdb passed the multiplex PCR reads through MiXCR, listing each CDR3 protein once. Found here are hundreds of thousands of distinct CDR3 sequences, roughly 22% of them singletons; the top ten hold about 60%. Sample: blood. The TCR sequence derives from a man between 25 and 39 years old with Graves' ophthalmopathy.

The CDR3 reads CATSLKGRETQYF. The CDR3 coding sequence is TGTGCCACCAGTCTCAAGGGGAGAGAGACCCAGTACTTC. V usage is TRBV24-1 and J usage is TRBJ2-5, with D perhaps being TRBD1 or TRBD2 (5 bases each). CDR3 length: 13 residues. V lost 6 bases and J 4 bases, leaving 11 bases between the germline ends. Germline V lookup: CDR1 KGHDR, CDR2 SFDVKD.